This T cell receptor (beta chain) emerged from a study of cytomegalovirus exposure and HLA in healthy donors. Study outcomes and limitations: Most TCR sequences were rare, but some public TCRs occurred in many donors. Analysis performed later showed TCR beta chains linked to HLA being more clonally expanded than equally common others.

To note about this clone: Its matching antigen is unknown.

V gave up 4 bases and J gave up 2 bases, with 8 bases separating them. CDR3 size: 14 residues. CDR1 is MDHEN, CDR2 SYDVKM, per germline. Primers for the PCR totalled 60 Vbeta and 13 Jbeta. Only in-frame clones appear in the TCRdb table, and some are missing; sequencing was by immunoSEQ multiplex PCR. The sample holds 200,000 or so clones, 65% to 85% seen once. Sequencing was carried out using PBMCs. This TCR derives from a woman aged 25 to 39 in good health and CMV-seronegative. V is TRBV28 and J is TRBJ1-4, with D possibly being TRBD1 (5 bases). The CDR3 region is CASSSGSTNEKLFF. The CDR3 DNA is TGTGCCAGCAGTTCAGGGTCGACTAATGAAAAACTGTTTTTT.